Listed here are 13 T cell receptor beta chains from one sample, sequenced in a study of PD-L1 blockade in urothelial cancer. Clones were sequenced by immunoSEQ multiplex PCR, and TCRdb holds only the in-frame ones, with some missing. The sample yields 40,000 to 50,000 clones, around 80% seen once. Noted time point: pretreatment peripheral blood. This sample comprised PBMCs, obtained around atezolizumab (anti-PD-L1) treatment. These TCRs come from a man aged 70-80 years with urothelial cancer.

V usage is TRBV9 and J usage is TRBJ2-5; TRBD2 is a possible D gene (5 bases). CDR1 and CDR2 from the germline V gene are SGDLS and YYNGEE. The CDR3 totals 14 residues. V was cut by 2 bases and J by 5 bases, with 13 bases left in between. CDR3 loop: CASSVKGVPETQYF. The CDR3 DNA reads as TGTGCCAGCAGCGTCAAGGGAGTTCCTGAGACCCAGTACTTC.

The V and J genes are TRBV5-1 and TRBJ2-7; TRBD1 matches 12 bases. With V trimmed by 10 bases and J by 7 bases, 9 bases remained unmatched. Germline CDR1 and CDR2: SGHRS and YFSETQ. The CDR3 spans 13 residues. The CDR3: CAGPGQGAGEQYF. As DNA, the CDR3 is TGCGCCGGACCGGGACAGGGGGCAGGGGAGCAGTACTTC.

This clone was seen only once. This rearrangement joins TRBV5-6 to TRBJ2-3; D perhaps matches TRBD1 (6 bases). V lost 0 bases and J 2 bases, leaving 10 bases between the germline ends. Germline assignment: CDR1 SGHDT and CDR2 YYEEEE. The CDR3 has 15 amino acids. CDR3 region: CASSLVVGATDTQYF. The CDR3 DNA sequence: TGTGCCAGCAGCTTGGTGGTGGGGGCCACAGATACGCAGTATTTT.

This chain joins TRBV7-3 and TRBJ2-3; TRBD1 agrees at 8 bases. The V gene end was trimmed by 1 base and the J gene end by 4 bases; junction bases not matched to a gene: 4. Germline V CDR1 and CDR2: SGHTA, FQGTGA. This CDR3 contains 15 residues. CDR3 nucleotide sequence: TGTGCCAGCAGCTTAATGGCAGGGGGCCCAGATACGCAGTATTTT. Its translation is CASSLMAGGPDTQYF.

The rearrangement joins TRBV5-1 to TRBJ1-6; D is unclear. The CDR3 runs to 17 residues. V dropped 1 base and J dropped 10 bases, with 21 bases sitting between them. CDR1 is SGHRS, CDR2 YFSETQ, per germline. The CDR3 region is CASSLRGRDTEASPLHF. CDR3 DNA sequence: TGCGCCAGCAGCTTGAGAGGGCGTGACACTGAGGCCTCACCCCTCCACTTT.

The chain recombines TRBV18 with TRBJ1-1; no definite D call. CDR3 size: 15 residues. Germline CDR1 reads KGHSH; CDR2 reads LQKENI. The V gene lost 0 bases and the J gene lost 0 bases, with 8 bases spanning the gap. CDR3 sequence: CASSPPGPLNTEAFF. CDR3 in DNA: TGTGCCAGCTCACCACCCGGTCCCTTGAACACTGAAGCTTTCTTT.

The J gene is TRBJ2-6, the V gene TRBV6-5; the D is unclear. V was clipped by 0 bases and J by 3 bases, with 9 bases between them. This CDR3 has 16 amino acids. CDR1 MNHEY and CDR2 SVGAGI come from the germline V gene. Written as DNA, the CDR3 is TGTGCCAGCAGTTACTCCAGGCTGGGTGGGGCCAACGTCCTGACTTTC. Encoded protein: CASSYSRLGGANVLTF.

This clone was recorded once. The chain carries TRBV6-4 and TRBJ2-1; TRBD2 matches 11 bases. Germline lookup yields CDR1 MRHNA and CDR2 SNTAGT. V shed 5 bases and J 6 bases; nucleotides not matched to a gene: 3. CDR3 size: 14 residues. The CDR3 sequence is CASSLSGGGNEQFF. CDR3 coding DNA: TGTGCCAGCAGTCTTAGCGGGGGGGGCAATGAGCAGTTCTTC.

The chain is built from TRBV6-6 and TRBJ1-2; no clear D gene. V shed 5 bases and J shed 0 bases, with 7 bases lying between them. The CDR3 totals 13 residues. Germline-derived CDR1 and CDR2 are MNHNY and SVGAGI (reference sequence). The CDR3 region is CASSPQANYGYTF. CDR3 in DNA: TGTGCCAGCAGTCCACAAGCTAACTATGGCTACACCTTC.

The rearrangement links TRBV21-1 to TRBJ2-2; the DNA was not compared with TRBD1, the D call given in the table. TRBV21-1 constitutes a pseudogene. CDR3 size: 16 residues. CDR3 residues: CASSRTGQGAAGELFF. CDR3 in DNA: TGTGCCAGCAGCCGGACGGGACAGGGGGCGGCCGGGGAGCTGTTTTTT.

The chain joins TRBV2 to TRBJ2-3; tentative D call: TRBD2 (6 bases). The V and J ends lost 7 bases and 2 bases respectively, with 10 bases between them. Germline V gene sequence: CDR1 SNHLY, CDR2 FYNNEI. The CDR3 consists of 13 residues. The CDR3 DNA follows: TGTGCCAGCATAGGACTATTCACAGATACGCAGTATTTT. It encodes CASIGLFTDTQYF.

The chain has TRBV5-4 and TRBJ2-7; D is unresolved. The ends were cut back, 4 bases at V and 5 bases at J, with 13 bases in the middle. Germline values: CDR1 SGHNT, CDR2 YYREEE (reference sequence). The CDR3 has 13 residues. CDR3 in amino acids: CASSPNAVDEQYF. Written as DNA, the CDR3 is TGTGCCAGCAGCCCCAACGCGGTTGACGAGCAGTACTTC. The full variable domain, rest sourced from reference TRBV5-4 and TRBJ2-7, is ETGVTQSPTHLIKTRGQQVTLRCSSQSGHNTVSWYQQALGQGPQFIFQYYREEENGRGNFPPRFSGLQFPNYSSELNVNALELDDSALYLCASSPNAVDEQYFGPGTRLTVT.

The chain joins TRBV19 to TRBJ1-5; the match to TRBD1 covers 10 bases. J was trimmed by 5 bases and V by 0 bases; bases with no gene match: 4. The CDR3 spans 16 residues. CDR1 and CDR2 from the germline V gene are LNHDA and SQIVND (reference sequence). Here the CDR3 reads CASSIDGQGGHQPQHF. The CDR3 region has the DNA TGTGCCAGTAGTATAGATGGACAGGGGGGACATCAGCCCCAGCATTTT. Looking up the rest from reference TRBV19 and TRBJ1-5 gives the full variable domain: DGGITQSPKYLFRKEGQNVTLSCEQNLNHDAMYWYRQDPGQGLRLIYYSQIVNDFQKGDIAEGYSVSREKKESFPLTVTSAQKNPTAFYLCASSIDGQGGHQPQHFGDGTRLSIL.